Shown below are 20 T cell receptor beta chains from a single sample sequenced in a study of CD8 T cells in Susac syndrome. Reverse transcription of about 0.5 to 1 ug RNA was performed with random hexamers. Each CDR3 protein gets one entry after TCRdb re-called the immunoSEQ multiplex PCR reads with MiXCR. Among about 120,000 distinct CDR3 sequences listed, 85% to 95% were seen once. The sample was CD4+ T cells from PBMCs. The receptors come from a human donor with multiple sclerosis.

The rearrangement links TRBV30 to TRBJ2-5, with D unresolved. The CDR3 has 15 residues. CDR1 and CDR2 (germline): GTSNPN, SVGIG (reference sequence). V was trimmed by 1 base and J by 5 bases, leaving 17 bases between them. The CDR3 is CAWSALNAPRETQYF. The CDR3 bases are TGTGCCTGGAGTGCGCTCAACGCCCCCAGGGAGACCCAGTACTTC.

The chain employs TRBV30 and TRBJ1-2, with 9 bases fitting TRBD1. The germline V gene has CDR1 GTSNPN and CDR2 SVGIG (reference sequence). The CDR3 consists of 16 residues. J was trimmed by 3 bases and V by 5 bases; bases with no gene match: 13. The CDR3 loop is CAWSAGQGRTYYGYTF. The CDR3 bases are TGTGCCTGGTCGGCGGGACAGGGAAGAACATACTATGGCTACACCTTC.

This clonotype came up once. CDR3: CASSLGRGPPGAFF. The CDR3 region has the DNA TGCGCCAGCAGCTTGGGAAGGGGCCCGCCGGGGGCTTTCTTT. The chain links TRBV5-1 to TRBJ1-1; D is possibly TRBD1 (5 bases). Trimming left V 0 bases short and J 11 bases short, with 17 bases between. The germline V gene encodes CDR1 SGHRS and CDR2 YFSETQ. The CDR3 is 14 amino acids. Full variable domain (missing parts from reference TRBV5-1 and TRBJ1-1): KAGVTQTPRYLIKTRGQQVTLSCSPISGHRSVSWYQQTPGQGLQFLFEYFSETQRNKGNFPGRFSGRQFSNSRSEMNVSTLELGDSALYLCASSLGRGPPGAFFGQGTRLTVV.

This rearrangement joins TRBV29-1 to TRBJ2-7, with D perhaps given as TRBD1 or TRBD2 (5 bases each). Deletions cut 7 bases from V and 2 bases from J, with 15 bases between. The CDR3 consists of 13 residues. Germline V lookup: CDR1 SQVTM, CDR2 ANQGSEA. Here the CDR3 reads CSATNEGPYEQYF. CDR3 coding DNA: TGCAGCGCTACGAACGAGGGACCCTACGAGCAGTACTTC.

This rearrangement joins TRBV29-1 to TRBJ1-1; tentative D call: TRBD1 (6 bases). Trimming left V 3 bases short and J 11 bases short, with 25 bases between. Germline V gene data show CDR1 as SQVTM and CDR2 as ANQGSEA. This CDR3 region has 15 residues. The CDR3 sequence is CSVDPKGIRGGYAFF. CDR3 DNA: TGCAGCGTTGATCCTAAAGGGATCAGGGGAGGGTATGCTTTCTTT.

This rearrangement joins TRBV7-9 to TRBJ1-1; D remains ambiguous. V shed 2 bases and J shed 3 bases, with 7 bases lying between them. This CDR3 spans 13 amino acids. Germline assignment: CDR1 SEHNR and CDR2 FQNEAQ (reference sequence). CDR3 loop: CASSLMWDTEAFF. CDR3 coding DNA: TGTGCCAGCAGCTTAATGTGGGACACTGAAGCTTTCTTT.

This sequence joins TRBV3-1 and TRBJ2-5, with 9 bases lining up with TRBD2. CDR1 and CDR2 (germline): LGHDT, YNNKEL (reference sequence). The CDR3 runs 16 residues. Trimming at V came to 0 bases and at J to 2 bases, leaving 4 bases not matched to a gene. The CDR3 reads CASSQDMSGRQETQYF. In DNA, the CDR3 is TGTGCCAGCAGCCAAGATATGAGCGGGAGGCAAGAGACCCAGTACTTC.

This chain's CDR3 is CASSGPYTEAFF. The CDR3 region has the DNA TGTGCCAGCAGTGGGCCCTACACTGAAGCTTTCTTT. The J gene is TRBJ1-1, the V gene TRBV6-2 or TRBV6-3; D is undetermined. V was clipped by 5 bases and J by 3 bases, with 7 bases between them. This CDR3 spans 12 amino acids. Germline assignment: CDR1 MNHEY and CDR2 SVGEGT.

V is TRBV27 and J is TRBJ2-3; the D gene could be TRBD1 or TRBD2 (6 bases each). Trimming left V 4 bases short and J 2 bases short, with 16 bases between. Germline V gives CDR1 MNHEY, CDR2 SMNVEV (reference sequence). This CDR3 spans 16 amino acids. CDR3: CASSSYRGRDTDTQYF. Written as DNA, the CDR3 is TGTGCCAGCAGTTCTTACCGGGGGCGAGACACAGATACGCAGTATTTT.

This clonotype has only one observation. The chain uses TRBV3-1 and TRBJ2-7; 9 positions match TRBD1. In germline, CDR1 is LGHDT, CDR2 YNNKEL (reference sequence). The CDR3 covers 14 residues. V shed 2 bases, J shed 5 bases, and the junction held 4 bases outside the gene matches. As DNA, the CDR3 is TGTGCCAGCAGCCAAACCGGGACAGGGAACGAGCAGTACTTC. It yields the protein CASSQTGTGNEQYF.

This rearrangement joins TRBV12-3 or TRBV12-4 to TRBJ1-1, with 7 bases aligning to TRBD1. The CDR3 is 19 residues long. V dropped 7 bases and J dropped 4; count of bases not matched to a gene: 24. CDR3 protein: CASILDLDRYEGKITEAFF. For the CDR3, the DNA is TGTGCCAGCATCCTGGACCTGGACAGGTACGAGGGAAAAATCACTGAAGCTTTCTTT.

On this clonotype: An end of the junction does not agree with germline; a read error may underlie this. This chain links TRBV19 with TRBJ1-3; D remains unclear. This CDR3 is built from 13 residues. Per germline, CDR1 LNHDA and CDR2 SQIVND (reference sequence). CDR3 protein: CARLGSSENTIYF. The DNA for the CDR3 is TGTGCCAGACTGGGGAGCTCTGAAAACACCATATATTTT.

The gene calls are TRBV19 and TRBJ2-3, with a possible D match to TRBD1 (5 bases). The CDR3 runs 14 residues. The germline V gene encodes CDR1 LNHDA and CDR2 SQIVND (reference sequence). With 1 base removed from V and 1 base from J, the gap between germline ends came to 6 bases. This chain's CDR3 is CASSIGGGTDTQYF. In DNA form, the CDR3 reads TGTGCCAGTAGTATAGGGGGCGGCACAGATACGCAGTATTTT. Full variable domain (remainder filled in from reference TRBV19 and TRBJ2-3): DGGITQSPKYLFRKEGQNVTLSCEQNLNHDAMYWYRQDPGQGLRLIYYSQIVNDFQKGDIAEGYSVSREKKESFPLTVTSAQKNPTAFYLCASSIGGGTDTQYFGPGTRLTVL.

V gene TRBV19 combines with J gene TRBJ1-2, with TRBD1 identical over 7 bases. The germline V gene has CDR1 LNHDA and CDR2 SQIVND (reference sequence). This CDR3 region has 13 residues. J was trimmed by 3 bases and V by 6 bases; bases with no gene match: 4. CDR3 residues: CASRDRVDYGYTF. The CDR3 DNA is TGTGCCAGTAGAGACAGGGTCGACTATGGCTACACCTTC. Complete variable domain (other parts from reference TRBV19 and TRBJ1-2): DGGITQSPKYLFRKEGQNVTLSCEQNLNHDAMYWYRQDPGQGLRLIYYSQIVNDFQKGDIAEGYSVSREKKESFPLTVTSAQKNPTAFYLCASRDRVDYGYTFGSGTRLTVV.

This clonotype was counted between two and nine times. The rearrangement links TRBV6-5 to TRBJ2-5; perhaps D is TRBD1 or TRBD2 (5 bases each). Trimming took off 5 bases at V and 3 bases at J, with 10 bases between the two ends. This CDR3 has 13 residues. Germline lookup yields CDR1 MNHEY and CDR2 SVGAGI. The CDR3 sequence is CASSGTRKETQYF. The CDR3 DNA is TGTGCCAGCAGTGGGACGCGGAAAGAGACCCAGTACTTC.

The V call is TRBV30, the J call TRBJ2-2, with 8 bases matching TRBD2. This CDR3 comprises 14 residues. Losses at the gene ends were 3 bases for V and 4 bases for J; bases not matched to a gene: 4. The V gene's germline CDR1 is GTSNPN and CDR2 SVGIG (reference sequence). The CDR3 sequence is CAWRGTRGTGELFF. Written as DNA, the CDR3 is TGTGCCTGGAGGGGGACTAGGGGCACCGGGGAGCTGTTTTTT. Together with reference TRBV30 and TRBJ2-2, the CDR3 gives the full variable domain: SQTIHQWPATLVQPVGSPLSLECTVEGTSNPNLYWYRQAAGRGLQLLFYSVGIGQISSEVPQNLSASRPQDRQFILSSKKLLLSDSGFYLCAWRGTRGTGELFFGEGSRLTVL.

The chain couples TRBV6-1 to TRBJ2-5; TRBD2 matches 10 bases. The CDR3 consists of 17 residues. CDR1 and CDR2 (germline): MNHNS, SASEGT. Losses at the gene ends were 2 bases for V and 2 bases for J; bases not matched to a gene: 8. The CDR3 sequence: CASSELLAGGPQETQYF. CDR3 DNA sequence: TGTGCCAGCAGTGAATTGTTAGCGGGGGGACCTCAAGAGACCCAGTACTTC.

The CDR3 nucleotides are TGTGCCAGCAGCTACAGCGGGGGGTTCACAGATACGCAGTATTTT. As protein: CASSYSGGFTDTQYF. J is TRBJ2-3 and V is TRBV3-1; 9 bases match TRBD2. Looked up from germline, CDR1 is LGHDT and CDR2 is YNNKEL (reference sequence). There are 15 residues in the CDR3. Trimming removed 5 bases from V and 2 bases from J; junction bases left unmatched: 5.

The sample holds one count of this clonotype. CDR3 amino acids: CSAWTSGLSYEQYF. The CDR3 nucleotides read TGCAGTGCCTGGACTAGCGGCCTCTCCTACGAGCAGTACTTC. The chain is built from TRBV20-1 and TRBJ2-7; TRBD2 matches at 10 bases. The CDR3 extends over 14 amino acids. Looked up from germline, CDR1 is DFQATT and CDR2 is SNEGSKA (reference sequence). With V trimmed by 6 bases and J by 0 bases, 5 bases remained unmatched.

The chain uses TRBV6-5 and TRBJ2-7; possibly TRBD1 for D (7 bases). With 4 bases removed from V and 3 bases from J, the gap between germline ends came to 13 bases. Germline CDR1 and CDR2: MNHEY and SVGAGI. The CDR3 consists of 14 residues. The CDR3 DNA reads TGTGCCAGCAGTTCTTTCAGGGGGGACTACGAGCAGTACTTC. Protein product: CASSSFRGDYEQYF.